The T cell receptor (beta chain) described here comes from a study of blood T cell repertoires in COVID-19. Germline V gene sequence: CDR1 MDHEN, CDR2 SYDVKM. V was shortened by 6 bases and J by 7 bases, with 19 bases between the two germline ends. This CDR3 comprises 16 residues. Profiling relied on immunoSEQ multiplex PCR, and the TCRdb table lists in-frame clones only, not all of them. This sample has some 300,000 clones, with about 90% found just once. Source material: PBMCs or T cells enriched from blood (not recorded which). The genes are TRBV28 and TRBJ1-6, with a tentative D call TRBD1 (5 bases). The sequence was collected from a woman aged 45-60 years who had been exposed to COVID-19. The CDR3 sequence: CASRRTMGGTNSPLHF. The CDR3 DNA follows: TGTGCCAGCAGGAGAACCATGGGAGGGACGAATTCACCCCTCCACTTT.